This is a list of T cell receptor beta chains from one sample in a study of shared clonotypes between healthy human individuals. The protocol was immunoSEQ multiplex PCR, while the TCRdb copy is restricted to in-frame clones and leaves out a portion. The sample lists about 1.5 million clones; 98% were seen once. The sample taken for sequencing was naive CD4+ T cells sorted from blood. These receptors were obtained from a man aged 25-45 years in good health. Each CDR3 is given with its conserved first and last residue. D genes are given only for firm matches.

J: TRBJ1-3
D: -
V: TRBV5-4
CDR3: CASRGFSGNTIYF
DNA: TGTGCCAGCAGGGGTTTCTCTGGAAACACCATATATTTT

J: TRBJ2-1
D: TRBD1
V: TRBV4-1
CDR3: CASSPGGRNYNEQFF
DNA: TGCGCCAGCAGCCCAGGGGGACGGAACTACAATGAGCAGTTCTTC

J: TRBJ2-2
D: -
V: TRBV5-1
CDR3: CASSQRAGELFF
DNA: TGCGCCAGCAGCCAAAGGGCCGGGGAGCTGTTTTTT

J: TRBJ2-3
D: -
V: TRBV6-5
CDR3: CASSGLGGGRDTQYF
DNA: TGTGCCAGCAGTGGGCTCGGAGGTGGGCGGGATACGCAGTATTTT

J: TRBJ1-1
D: -
V: TRBV10-3
CDR3: CAIRGASNTEAFF
DNA: TGTGCCATCAGGGGGGCCAGCAACACTGAAGCTTTCTTT

J: TRBJ2-5
D: -
V: TRBV5-1
CDR3: CASSLPGPQETQYF
DNA: TGCGCCAGCAGCTTGCCGGGCCCTCAAGAGACCCAGTACTTC

J: TRBJ1-1
D: -
V: TRBV6-5
CDR3: CASSYWGGKAFF
DNA: TGTGCCAGCAGTTACTGGGGGGGGAAGGCTTTCTTT

J: TRBJ2-2
D: -
V: TRBV30
CDR3: CAWSVLQGGGELFF
DNA: TGTGCCTGGAGTGTATTACAGGGAGGCGGGGAGCTGTTTTTT

J: TRBJ1-5
D: TRBD1
V: TRBV6-4
CDR3: CASSAGTEQQWTGCPPQHF
DNA: TGTGCCAGCAGTGCCGGGACAGAGCAACAATGGACGGGGTGTCCGCCCCAGCATTTT

J: TRBJ2-1
D: -
V: TRBV18
CDR3: CASSQSDNEQFF
DNA: TGTGCCAGCTCCCAATCTGACAATGAGCAGTTCTTC

J: TRBJ2-1
D: -
V: TRBV18
CDR3: CASSPQSSAGKVEQFF
DNA: TGTGCCAGCTCACCCCAGTCGAGCGCCGGCAAAGTGGAGCAGTTCTTC

J: TRBJ1-5
D: -
V: TRBV11-2
CDR3: CASELGNQPQHF
DNA: TGTGCCAGCGAGCTTGGGAATCAGCCCCAGCATTTT

J: TRBJ1-1
D: TRBD1
V: TRBV5-4
CDR3: CASSSPGGSNTEAFF
DNA: TGTGCCAGCAGCTCCCCAGGGGGATCGAACACTGAAGCTTTCTTT

J: TRBJ2-7
D: TRBD1
V: TRBV7-9
CDR3: CASSPETGGDEQYF
DNA: TGTGCCAGCAGCCCGGAGACAGGGGGAGACGAGCAGTACTTC

J: TRBJ1-4
D: -
V: TRBV4-1
CDR3: CASSVRPTPEIEKLFF
DNA: TGCGCCAGCAGCGTTCGACCGACACCCGAAATTGAAAAACTGTTTTTT

J: TRBJ2-3
D: -
V: TRBV11-2
CDR3: CASSLGLAGSATDTQYF
DNA: TGTGCCAGCAGCTTAGGCCTGGCGGGGAGCGCCACAGATACGCAGTATTTT

J: TRBJ1-1
D: -
V: TRBV14
CDR3: CASSASSGTALTEAFF
DNA: TGTGCCAGCAGCGCAAGTTCCGGGACGGCGCTCACTGAAGCTTTCTTT

J: TRBJ1-5
D: TRBD1
V: TRBV18
CDR3: CASSQGQARSNQPQHF
DNA: TGTGCCAGCTCACAGGGACAGGCCCGCAGCAATCAGCCCCAGCATTTT

J: TRBJ2-7
D: -
V: TRBV6-6
CDR3: CASSYFDYSYEQYF
DNA: TGTGCCAGCAGTTACTTTGACTATTCCTACGAGCAGTACTTC

J: TRBJ2-2
D: -
V: TRBV6-6
CDR3: CASSRDTATGELFF
DNA: TGTGCCAGCAGCCGGGACACAGCGACCGGGGAGCTGTTTTTT

J: TRBJ2-6
D: -
V: TRBV6-1
CDR3: CASRTYRGAPNVLTF
DNA: TGTGCCAGCAGGACGTATAGGGGGGCGCCCAACGTCCTGACTTTC

J: TRBJ2-1
D: TRBD1
V: TRBV5-1
CDR3: CASRPGQGYNEQFF
DNA: TGCGCCAGCAGACCGGGACAGGGCTACAATGAGCAGTTCTTC

J: TRBJ2-2
D: -
V: TRBV7-3
CDR3: CASSLRHTSTGELFF
DNA: TGTGCCAGCAGCTTAAGACATACCTCCACCGGGGAGCTGTTTTTT

J: TRBJ2-2
D: -
V: TRBV5-4
CDR3: CASSFRTGNTGELFF
DNA: TGTGCCAGCAGCTTTAGGACGGGGAACACCGGGGAGCTGTTTTTT

J: TRBJ1-1
D: -
V: TRBV29-1
CDR3: CSVQPGMNTEAFF
DNA: TGCAGCGTTCAGCCAGGAATGAACACTGAAGCTTTCTTT

J: TRBJ2-7
D: -
V: TRBV27
CDR3: CASSLFRGSYEQYF
DNA: TGTGCCAGCAGTTTATTCAGGGGTTCCTACGAGCAGTACTTC

J: TRBJ1-1
D: -
V: TRBV5-1
CDR3: CASSSPVGNTEAFF
DNA: TGCGCCAGCAGCTCTCCCGTTGGGAACACTGAAGCTTTCTTT

J: TRBJ2-2
D: -
V: TRBV29-1
CDR3: CSVAGPSANTGELFF
DNA: TGCAGCGTTGCAGGTCCTAGCGCGAACACCGGGGAGCTGTTTTTT